This T cell receptor (beta chain) was documented in a study of T-cell reconstitution after alpha-beta-depleted transplantation in children. Construction of the TCRbeta library involved unique molecular identifiers. Each CDR3 protein is one row after TCRdb ran MiXCR on the PCR reads. The repertoire holds 200,000 to 300,000 distinct CDR3 sequences, with more than 10% as singletons. Germline loops: CDR1 MDHEN, CDR2 SYDVKM. The CDR3 is made up of 12 amino acids. Trimming took off 4 bases at V and 7 bases at J, with 10 bases between the two ends. The sample holds many counts of this clonotype. The specimen was PBMCs from the stem cell graft donor, collected from the stem cell graft. The chain recombines TRBV28 with TRBJ1-2; D is uncertain. This TCR was recovered from a human donor who donated a stem cell graft to a child with acute lymphoblastic leukemia. CDR3 sequence (DNA): TGTGCCAGCAGTTCCCGGATGGCTGGCTACACCTTC. The encoded protein is CASSSRMAGYTF.